A single sample gave rise to the 9 T cell receptor beta chains below, sequenced in a study of blood T cell repertoires in COVID-19. Clones were read by immunoSEQ multiplex PCR, and TCRdb kept only the in-frame ones, dropping some. In the table there are about 250,000 clones, around nine tenths of which are singletons. Sequencing was carried out using peripheral blood. These receptors came from an older woman who had recovered from COVID-19.

The CDR3 region is CASSYETGNSPLHF. The CDR3 coding sequence is TGTGCCAGCAGTTACGAGACGGGAAATTCACCCCTCCACTTT. The genes are TRBV6-6 and TRBJ1-6; D ambiguous. From germline, CDR1 is MNHNY and CDR2 SVGAGI (reference sequence). Trimming removed 2 bases at V and 7 bases at J, with 9 bases between. The CDR3 is 14 amino acids.

The V and J genes are TRBV19 and TRBJ2-7, with a weak D call TRBD1 (5 bases). CDR1 is LNHDA, CDR2 SQIVND, per germline (reference sequence). The V gene lost 3 bases and the J gene lost 3 bases, with 6 bases spanning the gap. CDR3 length: 12 amino acids. The CDR3, as DNA: TGTGCCAGTAGTATCAGGGACTACGAGCAGTACTTC. Residues: CASSIRDYEQYF.

In this sample, this clone turned up a few times. The chain uses TRBV2 and TRBJ1-4; maybe TRBD1 (5 bases). The CDR3 extends over 13 amino acids. Germline V gives CDR1 SNHLY, CDR2 FYNNEI. The V end was cut by 7 bases, the J end by 7 bases, with 13 bases between. As DNA, the CDR3 is TGTGCCAGCAACGGAGGGGCCTTTGAAAAACTGTTTTTT. This translates into CASNGGAFEKLFF.

The rearrangement joins TRBV11-2 to TRBJ1-2; TRBD1 is a possible D gene (5 bases). V lost 6 bases, J lost 4 bases, and 15 bases lay in between. This CDR3 is built from 14 residues. Germline V lookup: CDR1 SGHAT, CDR2 FQNNGV. The CDR3 nucleotides read TGTGCCAGCAGTGACGCGGGGGTGAGCTATGGCTACACCTTC. Its translation is CASSDAGVSYGYTF.

The chain couples TRBV7-9 to TRBJ1-6; tentatively, D is TRBD1 (5 bases). V lost 0 bases and J 6 bases, leaving 15 bases between the germline ends. Germline V lookup: CDR1 SEHNR, CDR2 FQNEAQ (reference sequence). This CDR3 is 17 amino acids long. CDR3 in amino acids: CASSLARQTNANSPLHF. The CDR3 DNA is TGTGCCAGCAGCTTAGCACGACAGACAAACGCTAATTCACCCCTCCACTTT.

This clone was observed once. This chain joins TRBV28 and TRBJ2-7, with 8 positions matching TRBD2. The germline CDR1 and CDR2 sequences are MDHEN and SYDVKM. V gave up 6 bases and J gave up 0 bases; unmatched junction bases: 25. The CDR3 is 21 amino acids. CDR3 in amino acids: CASSPAAIGRGGRISSYEQYF. CDR3 nucleotides: TGTGCCAGCAGCCCCGCCGCTATAGGACGGGGGGGCCGGATAAGCTCCTACGAGCAGTACTTC.

This rearrangement joins TRBV9 to TRBJ1-6; possibly TRBD1 for D (5 bases). CDR3 length equals 16 residues. Germline assignment: CDR1 SGDLS and CDR2 YYNGEE. Deletions cut 3 bases from V and 7 bases from J, with 17 bases between. CDR3 in DNA: TGTGCCAGCAGCGAACAGACCTCGGGGGGGAATTCACCCCTCCACTTT. It codes for CASSEQTSGGNSPLHF.

CDR3 residues: CASSFKAGGDTNPQETQYF. CDR3 in DNA: TGTGCCAGCAGCTTCAAAGCGGGGGGGGATACCAACCCGCAAGAGACCCAGTACTTC. The chain employs TRBV5-4 and TRBJ2-5; the match to TRBD2 covers 10 bases. The germline CDR1 and CDR2 sequences are SGHNT and YYREEE (reference sequence). The CDR3 covers 19 residues. V shed 2 bases and J 2 bases; nucleotides not matched to a gene: 15. Drawing the rest from reference TRBV5-4 and TRBJ2-5, the complete variable domain is ETGVTQSPTHLIKTRGQQVTLRCSSQSGHNTVSWYQQALGQGPQFIFQYYREEENGRGNFPPRFSGLQFPNYSSELNVNALELDDSALYLCASSFKAGGDTNPQETQYFGPGTRLLVL.

The chain couples TRBV4-3 to TRBJ2-7; TRBD1 agrees at 11 bases. This CDR3 has 13 amino acids. V was clipped by 3 bases and J by 7 bases; unmatched bases: 2. The germline V gene has CDR1 LGHNA and CDR2 YSLEER. The CDR3 loop is CASSQDRGREQYF. The CDR3 DNA sequence: TGCGCCAGCAGCCAGGACAGGGGGCGTGAGCAGTACTTC.